This note documents a single T cell receptor beta chain sequence. These data belong to a study of blood T cell repertoires in COVID-19. On the study more broadly: Samples representing acute and convalescent COVID-19 were sourced from the United States, Italy and Spain. Sources were T cells, B-cell-depleted T cells, or PBMCs; the material itself was cDNA or gDNA.

The repertoire was sequenced with immunoSEQ multiplex PCR; TCRdb's copy has only in-frame clones and lacks some. The sample records roughly 200,000 clones, about 83% being singletons. In germline, CDR1 is SNHLY, CDR2 FYNNEI. Trimming took 7 bases from V and 7 from J; bases not matched to a gene: 10. The CDR3 totals 13 residues. Clinical history reported by participants formed the basis on which cohorts were assigned. Sequencing was carried out using PBMCs or T cells enriched from blood (not recorded which). The origin of this receptor is a man aged 40-49 years with acute COVID-19. The gene calls are TRBV2 and TRBJ2-7, with 7 bases matching TRBD2. CDR3 protein: CASMGGLGREQYF. In nucleotides, the CDR3 is TGTGCCAGCATGGGAGGGTTGGGTCGAGAGCAGTACTTC.